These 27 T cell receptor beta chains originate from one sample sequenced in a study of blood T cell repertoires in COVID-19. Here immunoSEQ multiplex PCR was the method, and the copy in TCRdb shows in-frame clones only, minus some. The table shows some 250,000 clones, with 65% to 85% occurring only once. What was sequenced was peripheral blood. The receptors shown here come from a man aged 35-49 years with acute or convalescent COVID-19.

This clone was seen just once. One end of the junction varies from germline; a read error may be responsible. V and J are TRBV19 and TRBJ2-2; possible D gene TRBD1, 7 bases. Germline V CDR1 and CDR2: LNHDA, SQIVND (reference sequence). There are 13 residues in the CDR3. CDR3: CAGRAGGTGELFF. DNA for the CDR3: TGTGCCGGTAGAGCAGGGGGGACCGGGGAGCTGTTTTTT.

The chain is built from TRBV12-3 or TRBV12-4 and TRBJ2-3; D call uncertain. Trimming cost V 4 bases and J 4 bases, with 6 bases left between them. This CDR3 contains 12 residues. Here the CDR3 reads CASSSYSDTQYF. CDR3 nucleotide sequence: TGTGCCAGCAGTTCCTACTCAGATACGCAGTATTTT.

CDR3 amino acids: CSVEERNEQFF. DNA of the CDR3: TGCAGCGTTGAGGAGCGCAATGAGCAGTTCTTC. The chain combines TRBV29-1 with TRBJ2-1; D call uncertain. V was pared by 3 bases and J by 6 bases, with 6 bases between. The CDR3 covers 11 residues. Germline V lookup: CDR1 SQVTM, CDR2 ANQGSEA.

DNA of the CDR3: TGTGCCAGCAGCCCATCCGGACTAGCTACGCCTCCCGGGGAGCTGTTTTTT. Amino acid sequence: CASSPSGLATPPGELFF. The chain is built from TRBV7-3 and TRBJ2-2, with TRBD2 matching over 8 bases. The CDR3 extends over 17 amino acids. Looked up from germline, CDR1 is SGHTA and CDR2 is FQGTGA. The J segment lost 6 bases and the V segment lost 5 bases, leaving 14 bases of the junction unmatched.

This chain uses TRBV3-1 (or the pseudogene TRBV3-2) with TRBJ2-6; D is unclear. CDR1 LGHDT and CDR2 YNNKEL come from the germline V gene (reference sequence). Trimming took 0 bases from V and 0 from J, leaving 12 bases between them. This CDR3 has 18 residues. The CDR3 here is CASSQDLMALSGANVLTF. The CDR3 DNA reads TGTGCCAGCAGCCAAGATCTCATGGCCCTCTCTGGGGCCAACGTCCTGACTTTC.

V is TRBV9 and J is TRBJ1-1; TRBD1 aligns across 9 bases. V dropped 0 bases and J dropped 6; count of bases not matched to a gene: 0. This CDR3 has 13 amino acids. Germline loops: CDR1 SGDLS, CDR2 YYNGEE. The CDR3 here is CASSVGTGAEAFF. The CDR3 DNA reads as TGTGCCAGCAGCGTAGGGACAGGGGCTGAAGCTTTCTTT.

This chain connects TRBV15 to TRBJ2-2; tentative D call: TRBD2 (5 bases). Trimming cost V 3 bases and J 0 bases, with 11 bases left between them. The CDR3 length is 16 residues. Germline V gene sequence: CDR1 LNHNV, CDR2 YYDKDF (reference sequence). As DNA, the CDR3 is TGTGCCACCAGCAGGGTTCTAGCCACGAACACCGGGGAGCTGTTTTTT. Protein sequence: CATSRVLATNTGELFF.

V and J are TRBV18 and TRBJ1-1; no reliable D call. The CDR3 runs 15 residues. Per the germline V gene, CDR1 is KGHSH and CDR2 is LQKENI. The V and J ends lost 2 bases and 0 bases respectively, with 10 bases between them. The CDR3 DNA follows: TGTGCCAGCTCACCAGAGCGAGGGTTGAACACTGAAGCTTTCTTT. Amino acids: CASSPERGLNTEAFF.

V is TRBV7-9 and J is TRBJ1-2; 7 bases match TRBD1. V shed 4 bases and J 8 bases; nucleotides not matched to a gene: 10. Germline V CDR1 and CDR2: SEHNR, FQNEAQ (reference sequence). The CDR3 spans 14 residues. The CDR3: CASSWDSDALGYTF. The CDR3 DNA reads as TGTGCCAGCAGCTGGGACAGCGATGCCCTGGGCTACACCTTC.

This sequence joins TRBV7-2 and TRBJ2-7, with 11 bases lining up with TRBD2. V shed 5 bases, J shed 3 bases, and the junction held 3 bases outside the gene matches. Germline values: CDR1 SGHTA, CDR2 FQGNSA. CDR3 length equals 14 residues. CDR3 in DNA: TGTGCCAGCAGCGGACTAGCGGGCCACTACGAGCAGTACTTC. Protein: CASSGLAGHYEQYF. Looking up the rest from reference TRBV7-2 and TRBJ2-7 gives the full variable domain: GAGVSQSPSNKVTEKGKDVELRCDPISGHTALYWYRQSLGQGLEFLIYFQGNSAPDKSGLPSDRFSAERTGGSVSTLTIQRTQQEDSAVYLCASSGLAGHYEQYFGPGTRLTVT.

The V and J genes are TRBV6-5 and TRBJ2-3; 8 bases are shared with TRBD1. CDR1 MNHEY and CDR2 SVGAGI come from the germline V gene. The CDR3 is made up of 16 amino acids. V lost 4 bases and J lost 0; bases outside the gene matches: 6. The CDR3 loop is CASSFNRGFSTDTQYF. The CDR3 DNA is TGTGCCAGCAGTTTCAACAGGGGGTTTAGCACAGATACGCAGTATTTT.

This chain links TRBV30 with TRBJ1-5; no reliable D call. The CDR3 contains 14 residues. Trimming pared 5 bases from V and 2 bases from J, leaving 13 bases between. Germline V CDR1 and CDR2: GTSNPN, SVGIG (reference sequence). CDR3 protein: CAWSRVPGNQPQHF. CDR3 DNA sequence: TGTGCCTGGTCCCGGGTGCCGGGCAATCAGCCCCAGCATTTT.

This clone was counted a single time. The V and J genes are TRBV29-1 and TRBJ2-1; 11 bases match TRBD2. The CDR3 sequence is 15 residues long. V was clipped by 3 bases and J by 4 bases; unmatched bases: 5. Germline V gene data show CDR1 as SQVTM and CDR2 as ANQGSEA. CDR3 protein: CSVEKTSGTYNEQFF. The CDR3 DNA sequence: TGCAGCGTTGAGAAGACTAGCGGGACTTACAATGAGCAGTTCTTC.

The chain's CDR3 is CASSESANTEAFF. In nucleotides, the CDR3 is TGTGCCAGCAGTGAAAGCGCGAACACTGAAGCTTTCTTT. The genes are TRBV2 and TRBJ1-1; D is unresolved. CDR3 length: 13 amino acids. Germline CDR1 is SNHLY and CDR2 is FYNNEI. Between the trimmed V and J ends, which lost 2 bases and 1 base, there was a span of 5 bases.

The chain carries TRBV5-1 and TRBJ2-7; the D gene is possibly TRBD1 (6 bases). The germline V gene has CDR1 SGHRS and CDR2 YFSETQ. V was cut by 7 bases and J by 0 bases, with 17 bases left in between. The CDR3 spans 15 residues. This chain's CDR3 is CASSPQQGSSYEQYF. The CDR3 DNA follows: TGCGCCAGCTCCCCCCAGCAGGGGTCCTCCTACGAGCAGTACTTC.

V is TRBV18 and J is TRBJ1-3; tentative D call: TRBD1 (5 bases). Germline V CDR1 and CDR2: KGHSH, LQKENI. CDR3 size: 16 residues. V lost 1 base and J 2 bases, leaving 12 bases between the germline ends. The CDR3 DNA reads TGTGCCAGCTCACCACTTCCGACCAGGGCTGGAAACACCATATATTTT. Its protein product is CASSPLPTRAGNTIYF.

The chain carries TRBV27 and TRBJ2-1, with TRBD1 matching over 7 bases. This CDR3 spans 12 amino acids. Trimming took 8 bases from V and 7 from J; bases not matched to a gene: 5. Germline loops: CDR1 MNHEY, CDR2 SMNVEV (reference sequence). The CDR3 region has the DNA TGTGCCAGCGCCCCGACAGGGAATGAGCAGTTCTTC. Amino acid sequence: CASAPTGNEQFF.

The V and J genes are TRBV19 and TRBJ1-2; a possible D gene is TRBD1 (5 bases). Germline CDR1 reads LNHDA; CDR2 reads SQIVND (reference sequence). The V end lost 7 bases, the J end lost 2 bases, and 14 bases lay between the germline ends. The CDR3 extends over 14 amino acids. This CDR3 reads CASTRGILNYGYTF. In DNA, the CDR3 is TGTGCCAGTACCCGGGGGATATTGAACTATGGCTACACCTTC.

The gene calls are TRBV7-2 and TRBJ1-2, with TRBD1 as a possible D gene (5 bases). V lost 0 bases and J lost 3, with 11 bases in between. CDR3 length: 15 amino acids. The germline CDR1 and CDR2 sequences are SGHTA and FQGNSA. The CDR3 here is CASSLAPGTDYGYTF. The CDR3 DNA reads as TGTGCCAGCAGCTTAGCGCCAGGGACTGACTATGGCTACACCTTC.

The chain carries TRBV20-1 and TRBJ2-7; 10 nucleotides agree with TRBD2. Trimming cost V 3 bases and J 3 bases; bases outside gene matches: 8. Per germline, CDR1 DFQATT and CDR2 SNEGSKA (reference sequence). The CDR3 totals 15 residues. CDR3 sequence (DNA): TGCAGTGCTAGTTCCCTCGCTAGCGGGAGCTACGAGCAGTACTTC. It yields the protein CSASSLASGSYEQYF.

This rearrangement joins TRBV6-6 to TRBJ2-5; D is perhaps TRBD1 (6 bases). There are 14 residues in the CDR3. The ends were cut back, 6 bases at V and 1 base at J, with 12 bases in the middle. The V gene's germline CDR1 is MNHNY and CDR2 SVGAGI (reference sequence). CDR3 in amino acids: CASRSTGIQETQYF. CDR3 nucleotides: TGTGCCAGCAGATCTACAGGGATCCAAGAGACCCAGTACTTC.

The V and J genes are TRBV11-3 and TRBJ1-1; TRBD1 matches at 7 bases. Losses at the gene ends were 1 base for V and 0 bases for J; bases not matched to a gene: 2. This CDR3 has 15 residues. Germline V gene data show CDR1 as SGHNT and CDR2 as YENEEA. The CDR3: CASSLGQGVNTEAFF. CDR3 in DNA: TGTGCCAGCAGCTTAGGACAGGGAGTGAACACTGAAGCTTTCTTT.

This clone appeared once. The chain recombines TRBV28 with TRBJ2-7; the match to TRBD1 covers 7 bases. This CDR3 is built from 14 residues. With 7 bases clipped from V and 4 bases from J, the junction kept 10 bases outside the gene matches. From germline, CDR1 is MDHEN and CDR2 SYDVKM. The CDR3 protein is CASKLSGTEYEQYF. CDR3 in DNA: TGTGCCAGCAAACTATCCGGGACAGAGTACGAGCAGTACTTC.

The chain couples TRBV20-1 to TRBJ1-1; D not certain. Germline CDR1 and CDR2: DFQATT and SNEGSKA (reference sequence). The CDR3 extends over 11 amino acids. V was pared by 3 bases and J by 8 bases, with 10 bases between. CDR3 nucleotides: TGCAGTGCTAGTCTCAGCAGGGAAGCTTTCTTT. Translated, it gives CSASLSREAFF.

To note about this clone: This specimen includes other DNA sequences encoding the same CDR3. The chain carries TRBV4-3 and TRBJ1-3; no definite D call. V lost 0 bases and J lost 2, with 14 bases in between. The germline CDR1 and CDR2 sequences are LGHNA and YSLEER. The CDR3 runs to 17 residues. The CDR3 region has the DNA TGCGCCAGCAGCCAAGAGCCCCGGGGAGGGACTGGAAACACCATATATTTT. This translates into CASSQEPRGGTGNTIYF.

The CDR3 reads CASQLAGGPSTGELFF. The CDR3 region has the DNA TGTGCCAGCCAACTAGCGGGAGGGCCCTCCACGGGGGAGCTGTTTTTT. The chain links TRBV19 to TRBJ2-2, with 13 nucleotides matching TRBD2. The junction had 12 bases not matched to a gene; V was cut back by 9 bases and J by 8 bases. The CDR3 is made up of 16 amino acids. Germline values: CDR1 LNHDA, CDR2 SQIVND (reference sequence).

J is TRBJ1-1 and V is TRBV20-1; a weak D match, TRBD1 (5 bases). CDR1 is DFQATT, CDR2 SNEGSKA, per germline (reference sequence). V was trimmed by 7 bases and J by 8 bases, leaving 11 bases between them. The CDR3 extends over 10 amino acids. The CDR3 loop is CSVAGPEAFF. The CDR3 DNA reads TGCAGTGTAGCGGGGCCGGAAGCTTTCTTT.